This section outlines one T cell receptor beta chain sequence together with its context. Its matching antigen is unknown. Other DNA sequences of this sample code for an identical CDR3. This nonspecific control used anti-CD3/anti-CD28 bead stimulation of CD4+ T cells. CD4+ T cells upregulating both CD40 ligand and CD69 were sorted as responding cells. This sample was included in a study of persistence of HIV-infected CD4 T cells. The ends were cut back, 4 bases at V and 8 bases at J, with 17 bases in the middle. This CDR3 has 13 residues. Germline V gives CDR1 GTSNPN, CDR2 SVGIG (reference sequence). The immunoSEQ assay was version 4, run in survey mode. TCRdb's table, derived via immunoSEQ multiplex PCR, lists solely in-frame clones and lacks some. The sample yields 30,000 to 45,000 clones, roughly 90% seen once.

This sample comprised CD4+ T cells sorted from PBMCs after roughly 18-hour stimulation, obtained from a patient who received antiretroviral therapy. The chain employs TRBV30 and TRBJ1-2; D possibly corresponds to TRBD1 (6 bases). The clonotype was recovered from an adult man with HIV who was CMV-seropositive. CDR3 sequence reads: CAWKGGGGGGYTF. The CDR3 DNA reads as TGTGCCTGGAAGGGAGGGGGAGGGGGGGGCTACACCTTC.